This TCR beta chain was documented in a study of blood T cell repertoires in COVID-19. Clones were sequenced by immunoSEQ multiplex PCR, and TCRdb holds only the in-frame ones, with some missing. The sample has some 96,000 clones, approximately 86% seen once; the top ten hold around 1.6%. Germline CDR1 MDHEN, CDR2 SYDVKM. Trimming took off 4 bases at V and 1 base at J, with 11 bases between the two ends. This CDR3 spans 14 amino acids. The origin of this receptor is an elderly man with acute or convalescent COVID-19. The sequencing sample was made of peripheral blood. V is TRBV28 and J is TRBJ2-7; D is perhaps TRBD1 (6 bases). The CDR3 DNA is TGTGCCAGCAGTTCCGGGACATGGTCCTACGAGCAGTACTTC. Residues: CASSSGTWSYEQYF.